Listed below are T cell receptor beta chains from one sample, sequenced in a study of blood T cells in healthy people across ages. TCRdb passed the 5' RACE reads through MiXCR, listing each CDR3 protein once. The sample includes under 2 million distinct CDR3 sequences, roughly 30% of them seen just once. The specimen sequenced was blood. The receptors were gathered from a woman aged 25-40 years in good health. Each CDR3 is given with its conserved first and last residue. The order of the fields is CDR3 length, clone size, D gene, J gene, V gene, CDR3 protein, CDR3 DNA. The D gene is left open where the match is weak. Size is omitted from some rows. Given values are once, few, many or a class for expanded clones.

len: 14
abundance: NA
d_gene: TRBD1
j_gene: TRBJ1-6
v_gene: TRBV30
CDR3aa: CVWSSTGENSPLHF
CDR3nt: TGTGTCTGGTCGTCCACAGGGGAGAATTCACCCCTCCACTTT

len: 16
abundance: once
d_gene: TRBD2
j_gene: TRBJ2-1
v_gene: TRBV28
CDR3aa: CASSLPSGGAFREQFF
CDR3nt: TGTGCCAGCAGCCTCCCCTCGGGGGGTGCGTTTCGTGAGCAGTTCTTC

len: 14
abundance: NA
d_gene: NA
j_gene: TRBJ1-2
v_gene: TRBV11-2
CDR3aa: CASSLGLKDYGYTF
CDR3nt: TGTGCCAGCAGCTTAGGATTAAAGGACTATGGCTACACCTTC

len: 15
abundance: NA
d_gene: NA
j_gene: TRBJ1-1
v_gene: TRBV5-1
CDR3aa: CASSLSTGLGTEAFF
CDR3nt: TGCGCCAGCAGCTTATCAACAGGGTTGGGCACTGAAGCTTTCTTT

len: 17
abundance: NA
d_gene: NA
j_gene: TRBJ2-3
v_gene: TRBV15
CDR3aa: CATSLRIVGRRTDTQYF
CDR3nt: TGTGCCACCAGCCTGAGAATTGTAGGGAGGAGGACAGATACGCAGTATTTT

len: 13
abundance: few
d_gene: NA
j_gene: TRBJ1-1
v_gene: TRBV30
CDR3aa: CAWRGAPGTEAFF
CDR3nt: TGTGCCTGGAGGGGGGCCCCGGGCACTGAAGCTTTCTTT

len: 14
abundance: few
d_gene: NA
j_gene: TRBJ1-2
v_gene: TRBV6-2/TRBV6-3
CDR3aa: CASSQGVGYYGYTF
CDR3nt: TGTGCCAGCAGCCAAGGCGTAGGATACTATGGCTACACCTTC

len: 13
abundance: few
d_gene: NA
j_gene: TRBJ2-7
v_gene: TRBV20-1
CDR3aa: CSANPLSSYEQYF
CDR3nt: TGCAGTGCTAACCCCTTAAGCTCCTACGAGCAGTACTTC

len: 14
abundance: NA
d_gene: TRBD2
j_gene: TRBJ2-1
v_gene: TRBV7-2
CDR3aa: CASPAGGRYNEQFF
CDR3nt: TGTGCCAGCCCAGCGGGGGGGCGGTACAATGAGCAGTTCTTC

len: 18
abundance: once
d_gene: NA
j_gene: TRBJ2-7
v_gene: TRBV28
CDR3aa: CASSLPLGGYRDTYEQYF
CDR3nt: TGTGCCAGCAGTTTACCCCTGGGCGGGTACAGGGATACCTACGAGCAGTACTTC

len: 11
abundance: few
d_gene: NA
j_gene: TRBJ2-7
v_gene: TRBV29-1
CDR3aa: CSVRTANEQYF
CDR3nt: TGCAGCGTACGGACAGCCAATGAGCAGTACTTC

len: 16
abundance: few
d_gene: NA
j_gene: TRBJ2-3
v_gene: TRBV11-2
CDR3aa: CASSLAPRGYTDTQYF
CDR3nt: TGTGCCAGCAGCTTAGCTCCCCGGGGTTACACAGATACGCAGTATTTT

len: 13
abundance: NA
d_gene: NA
j_gene: TRBJ2-7
v_gene: TRBV10-3
CDR3aa: CATRGSGPYEQYF
CDR3nt: TGTGCCACCCGGGGTAGCGGCCCCTACGAGCAGTACTTC

len: 15
abundance: few
d_gene: NA
j_gene: TRBJ1-5
v_gene: TRBV20-1
CDR3aa: CSASTRTEMGQPQHF
CDR3nt: TGCAGTGCTAGTACAAGGACAGAGATGGGTCAGCCCCAGCATTTT

len: 17
abundance: few
d_gene: NA
j_gene: TRBJ2-5
v_gene: TRBV20-1
CDR3aa: CSARDSFEALSWETQYF
CDR3nt: TGCAGTGCTAGAGACTCCTTCGAGGCCTTGTCCTGGGAGACCCAGTACTTC

len: 15
abundance: NA
d_gene: TRBD1
j_gene: TRBJ2-5
v_gene: TRBV18
CDR3aa: CASSGPGQIQETQYF
CDR3nt: TGTGCCAGCTCAGGCCCGGGACAGATACAAGAGACCCAGTACTTC

len: 15
abundance: NA
d_gene: TRBD2
j_gene: TRBJ2-1
v_gene: TRBV7-2
CDR3aa: CASSRAGNSYNEQFF
CDR3nt: TGTGCCAGCAGCCGAGCGGGGAACTCCTACAATGAGCAGTTCTTC

len: 16
abundance: NA
d_gene: NA
j_gene: TRBJ1-6
v_gene: TRBV5-5
CDR3aa: CASSLKRMDYNSPLHF
CDR3nt: TGTGCCAGCAGCTTGAAACGCATGGATTATAATTCACCCCTCCACTTT

len: 13
abundance: few
d_gene: NA
j_gene: TRBJ1-1
v_gene: TRBV6-6
CDR3aa: CASSLGRETEAFF
CDR3nt: TGTGCCAGCAGTCTTGGACGGGAGACTGAAGCTTTCTTT

len: 15
abundance: NA
d_gene: NA
j_gene: TRBJ2-3
v_gene: TRBV5-1
CDR3aa: CASSLGSSYTDTQYF
CDR3nt: TGCGCCAGCAGCTTGGGGAGCAGTTACACAGATACGCAGTATTTT

len: 14
abundance: few
d_gene: NA
j_gene: TRBJ1-1
v_gene: TRBV20-1
CDR3aa: CSAPGEKGPTEAFF
CDR3nt: TGCAGTGCCCCTGGTGAAAAAGGTCCCACTGAAGCTTTCTTT

len: 16
abundance: once
d_gene: TRBD1
j_gene: TRBJ2-1
v_gene: TRBV20-1
CDR3aa: CSARDRGQGPYNEQFF
CDR3nt: TGCAGTGCTAGAGACAGGGGACAGGGTCCCTACAATGAGCAGTTCTTC

len: 15
abundance: many
d_gene: NA
j_gene: TRBJ2-5
v_gene: TRBV7-9
CDR3aa: CASSSGLRAQETQYF
CDR3nt: TGTGCCAGCAGCTCGGGACTGAGAGCCCAAGAGACCCAGTACTTC

len: 15
abundance: few
d_gene: TRBD2
j_gene: TRBJ2-1
v_gene: TRBV20-1
CDR3aa: CSARPPSGNLNEQFF
CDR3nt: TGCAGTGCTAGACCTCCTAGCGGGAACTTAAATGAGCAGTTCTTC

len: 15
abundance: NA
d_gene: NA
j_gene: TRBJ2-2
v_gene: TRBV9
CDR3aa: CASSAQSRNTGELFF
CDR3nt: TGTGCCAGCAGCGCCCAATCCAGAAACACCGGGGAGCTGTTTTTT

len: 16
abundance: once
d_gene: TRBD1
j_gene: TRBJ2-7
v_gene: TRBV14
CDR3aa: CASSQITGEWTYEQYF
CDR3nt: TGTGCCAGCAGCCAAATAACAGGGGAATGGACCTACGAGCAGTACTTC

len: 17
abundance: few
d_gene: NA
j_gene: TRBJ2-2
v_gene: TRBV11-3
CDR3aa: CASSPKCTGVNTGELFF
CDR3nt: TGTGCCAGCAGTCCCAAGTGTACGGGAGTGAACACCGGGGAGCTGTTTTTT

len: 14
abundance: NA
d_gene: NA
j_gene: TRBJ2-5
v_gene: TRBV27
CDR3aa: CASSSQRTGEIQYF
CDR3nt: TGTGCCAGCAGTTCCCAGCGAACGGGGGAGATCCAGTACTTC

len: 15
abundance: NA
d_gene: TRBD1
j_gene: TRBJ2-7
v_gene: TRBV6-5
CDR3aa: CACSYSRDRVYEQYF
CDR3nt: TGTGCCTGCAGTTACTCGAGGGACAGGGTCTACGAGCAGTACTTC

len: 15
abundance: many
d_gene: NA
j_gene: TRBJ2-7
v_gene: TRBV4-1
CDR3aa: CASSQVPSSIYEQYF
CDR3nt: TGCGCCAGCAGCCAAGTACCCTCTAGCATCTACGAGCAGTACTTC

len: 14
abundance: few
d_gene: TRBD2
j_gene: TRBJ2-7
v_gene: TRBV3-1
CDR3aa: CASSKTSGRDEQYF
CDR3nt: TGTGCCAGCAGCAAAACTAGCGGGAGAGACGAGCAGTACTTC

len: 12
abundance: few
d_gene: NA
j_gene: TRBJ2-1
v_gene: TRBV29-1
CDR3aa: CSVGSRAREQFF
CDR3nt: TGCAGCGTTGGAAGTCGGGCAAGGGAGCAGTTCTTC

len: 13
abundance: NA
d_gene: NA
j_gene: TRBJ2-1
v_gene: TRBV7-9
CDR3aa: CASSSSTYIEQFF
CDR3nt: TGTGCCAGCAGCTCATCCACCTACATTGAGCAGTTCTTC

len: 16
abundance: NA
d_gene: TRBD1
j_gene: TRBJ1-1
v_gene: TRBV5-1
CDR3aa: CASGSGTGIKDTEAFF
CDR3nt: TGCGCCAGCGGCTCCGGGACAGGGATAAAGGACACTGAAGCTTTCTTT

len: 12
abundance: NA
d_gene: NA
j_gene: TRBJ1-1
v_gene: TRBV6-5
CDR3aa: CASSSPGRRAFF
CDR3nt: TGTGCCAGCAGTTCCCCTGGGAGGAGAGCTTTCTTT

len: 12
abundance: NA
d_gene: NA
j_gene: TRBJ1-2
v_gene: TRBV20-1
CDR3aa: CSATAGGGGYTF
CDR3nt: TGCAGTGCTACCGCCGGGGGGGGAGGCTACACCTTC

len: 15
abundance: NA
d_gene: NA
j_gene: TRBJ1-1
v_gene: TRBV15
CDR3aa: CATSRVIGQNTEAFF
CDR3nt: TGTGCCACCAGCAGAGTCATAGGACAGAACACTGAAGCTTTCTTT

len: 13
abundance: NA
d_gene: NA
j_gene: TRBJ2-5
v_gene: TRBV7-8
CDR3aa: CASSLILRETQYF
CDR3nt: TGTGCCAGCAGCTTAATCCTCCGAGAGACCCAGTACTTC

len: 16
abundance: NA
d_gene: NA
j_gene: TRBJ2-1
v_gene: TRBV20-1
CDR3aa: CSARLLGQSTDNEQFF
CDR3nt: TGCAGTGCTAGACTCCTCGGACAGAGCACCGACAATGAGCAGTTCTTC

len: 14
abundance: few
d_gene: NA
j_gene: TRBJ2-7
v_gene: TRBV12-3/TRBV12-4
CDR3aa: CASSFYSVTYEQYF
CDR3nt: TGTGCCAGCAGTTTCTACAGTGTGACCTACGAGCAGTACTTC

len: 17
abundance: few
d_gene: NA
j_gene: TRBJ2-5
v_gene: TRBV28
CDR3aa: CASSPESVKGRGETQYF
CDR3nt: TGTGCCAGCAGCCCCGAGTCAGTGAAAGGCCGGGGGGAGACCCAGTACTTC

len: 16
abundance: few
d_gene: NA
j_gene: TRBJ1-2
v_gene: TRBV6-6
CDR3aa: CASSYPKTGATDGYTF
CDR3nt: TGTGCCAGCAGTTACCCGAAGACGGGGGCGACCGACGGCTACACCTTC

len: 12
abundance: NA
d_gene: NA
j_gene: TRBJ1-4
v_gene: TRBV11-3
CDR3aa: CARGRNNEKLFF
CDR3nt: TGTGCCAGAGGACGGAATAATGAAAAACTGTTTTTT

len: 16
abundance: few
d_gene: TRBD2
j_gene: TRBJ2-3
v_gene: TRBV20-1
CDR3aa: CSARETYGLVVNTQYF
CDR3nt: TGCAGTGCTAGAGAAACCTATGGACTAGTTGTAAATACGCAGTATTTT

len: 11
abundance: few
d_gene: NA
j_gene: TRBJ2-3
v_gene: TRBV6-1
CDR3aa: CATTSSDTQYF
CDR3nt: TGTGCCACCACTAGCTCTGATACGCAGTATTTT

len: 15
abundance: NA
d_gene: TRBD1
j_gene: TRBJ2-3
v_gene: TRBV5-6
CDR3aa: CASSRKTGGPDTQYF
CDR3nt: TGTGCCAGCAGCCGGAAGACAGGGGGCCCAGATACGCAGTATTTT

len: 13
abundance: NA
d_gene: TRBD1
j_gene: TRBJ2-7
v_gene: TRBV20-1
CDR3aa: CSAIPGQPYEQYF
CDR3nt: TGCAGTGCTATTCCGGGACAGCCTTACGAGCAGTACTTC

len: 17
abundance: many
d_gene: NA
j_gene: TRBJ2-7
v_gene: TRBV4-1
CDR3aa: CASSQGFAGSSSYEQYF
CDR3nt: TGCGCCAGCAGCCAAGGATTCGCGGGGTCGAGCTCCTACGAGCAGTACTTC

len: 13
abundance: few
d_gene: NA
j_gene: TRBJ1-1
v_gene: TRBV10-2
CDR3aa: CASSDGRSPEAFF
CDR3nt: TGCGCCAGCAGTGATGGCAGGTCCCCTGAAGCTTTCTTT

len: 13
abundance: few
d_gene: NA
j_gene: TRBJ1-2
v_gene: TRBV11-2
CDR3aa: CASSLAAGGGYTF
CDR3nt: TGTGCCAGCAGCTTAGCGGCCGGCGGGGGCTACACCTTC

len: 15
abundance: NA
d_gene: NA
j_gene: TRBJ2-7
v_gene: TRBV7-6
CDR3aa: CASSQGAGWFDEQYF
CDR3nt: TGTGCCAGCAGCCAAGGGGCAGGGTGGTTCGACGAGCAGTACTTC

len: 15
abundance: many
d_gene: TRBD2
j_gene: TRBJ2-7
v_gene: TRBV4-1
CDR3aa: CASSQEGLASYEQYF
CDR3nt: TGCGCCAGCAGCCAAGAGGGACTAGCATCCTACGAGCAGTACTTC

len: 15
abundance: few
d_gene: TRBD2
j_gene: TRBJ2-7
v_gene: TRBV27
CDR3aa: CASSLLGTSGYEQYF
CDR3nt: TGTGCCAGCAGTTTATTGGGGACTAGCGGCTACGAGCAGTACTTC

len: 15
abundance: many
d_gene: NA
j_gene: TRBJ2-1
v_gene: TRBV29-1
CDR3aa: CSFTGGGAISNEQFF
CDR3nt: TGCAGCTTCACCGGAGGGGGGGCCATAAGTAATGAGCAGTTCTTC

len: 15
abundance: NA
d_gene: TRBD1
j_gene: TRBJ2-3
v_gene: TRBV20-1
CDR3aa: CSARNPGQGTDTQYF
CDR3nt: TGCAGTGCTAGGAATCCGGGACAGGGCACAGATACGCAGTATTTT

len: 18
abundance: NA
d_gene: TRBD1
j_gene: TRBJ1-6
v_gene: TRBV4-2
CDR3aa: CASSQDWGTGGSVAPLHF
CDR3nt: TGTGCCAGCAGCCAAGATTGGGGGACAGGGGGCTCGGTTGCACCCCTCCACTTT

len: 15
abundance: NA
d_gene: TRBD2
j_gene: TRBJ2-7
v_gene: TRBV3-1
CDR3aa: CASSQPGGGTYEQYF
CDR3nt: TGTGCCAGCAGCCAACCTGGCGGGGGGACCTACGAGCAGTACTTC

len: 14
abundance: few
d_gene: NA
j_gene: TRBJ2-7
v_gene: TRBV28
CDR3aa: CASSSSLAPYEQYF
CDR3nt: TGTGCCAGCAGTTCCAGCCTCGCCCCCTACGAGCAGTACTTC